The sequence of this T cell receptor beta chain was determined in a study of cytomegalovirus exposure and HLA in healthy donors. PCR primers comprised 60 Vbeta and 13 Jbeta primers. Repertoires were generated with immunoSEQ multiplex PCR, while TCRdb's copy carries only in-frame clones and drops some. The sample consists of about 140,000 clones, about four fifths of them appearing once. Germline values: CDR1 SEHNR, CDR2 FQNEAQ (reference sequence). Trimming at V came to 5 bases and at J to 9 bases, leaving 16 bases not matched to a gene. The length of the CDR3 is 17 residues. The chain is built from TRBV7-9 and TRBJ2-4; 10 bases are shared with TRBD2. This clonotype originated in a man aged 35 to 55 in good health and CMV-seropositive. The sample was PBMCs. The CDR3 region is CASSPHSGGAGESIQYF. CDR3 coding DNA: TGTGCCAGCAGCCCCCACAGCGGGGGGGCCGGAGAGAGCATTCAGTACTTC. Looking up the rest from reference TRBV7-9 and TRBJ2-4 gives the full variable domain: DTGVSQNPRHKITKRGQNVTFRCDPISEHNRLYWYRQTLGQGPEFLTYFQNEAQLEKSRLLSDRFSAERPKGSFSTLEIQRTEQGDSAMYLCASSPHSGGAGESIQYFGAGTRLSVL.